This T cell receptor beta chain emerged from a study of T cell responses to AZD1222 COVID-19 vaccine. Whole-study findings and limits: Only 5 to 7 AZD1222 recipients tested seropositive at baseline. Vaccine-related CD4 TCRs covered spike, predominating at 160-218 and 743-854.

A note on this clone: Its antigen is not known.

Clones were sequenced by immunoSEQ multiplex PCR, and TCRdb holds only the in-frame ones, with some missing. The table lists roughly 130,000 clones, roughly 89% of them singletons, with 7.5% to 8% in the top ten. CDR1 SEHNR and CDR2 FQNEAQ come from the germline V gene (reference sequence). V was trimmed by 6 bases and J by 0 bases, leaving 13 bases between them. This CDR3 comprises 15 residues. This TCR was recovered from an adult who received the MenACWY meningococcal vaccine as a control. The sample consisted of peripheral blood, taken 28 days after the second dose of the MenACWY control vaccine. This chain connects TRBV7-9 to TRBJ2-3, with D possibly matching TRBD2 (6 bases). This CDR3 reads CASRLTGASTDTQYF. CDR3 nucleotides: TGTGCCAGCAGGCTGACGGGAGCTAGCACAGATACGCAGTATTTT.